Sequencing of this T cell receptor beta chain was carried out in a study of cytomegalovirus exposure and HLA in healthy donors. Findings and limits, study-wide: Differences between HLA loci emerged in a later analysis of TCR association rates, with DRB1 most and HLA-C fewest. Per a later analysis, 15,000 to 20,000 TCR beta sequences showed association with HLA alleles at 0.05 false discovery rate. In a later analysis, HLA-associated TCR beta chains were more clonally expanded than equally common others.

Turning to this clone: What it binds is not known.

The V gene's germline CDR1 is SGHNT and CDR2 YENEEA. Between the trimmed V and J ends, which lost 1 base and 0 bases, there was a span of 11 bases. This CDR3 has 16 residues. A multiplex PCR was run with 60 Vbeta primers and 13 Jbeta primers. Only in-frame clones appear in the TCRdb table, and some are missing; sequencing was by immunoSEQ multiplex PCR. The sample records 97,000 or so clones, less than 9.5% being singletons. Specimen: PBMCs. This receptor was obtained from a man aged 45 to 65 in good health and CMV-seropositive. The V gene is TRBV11-3, the J gene TRBJ2-3; perhaps TRBD2 as D (6 bases). DNA for the CDR3: TGTGCCAGCAGCTTAGGCCTGAGCGGGAGCACAGATACGCAGTATTTT. This translates into CASSLGLSGSTDTQYF. Combining the CDR3 with reference TRBV11-3 and TRBJ2-3 gives the whole variable domain EAGVVQSPRYKIIEKKQPVAFWCNPISGHNTLYWYLQNLGQGPELLIRYENEEAVDDSQLPKDRFSAERLKGVDSTLKIQPAELGDSAVYLCASSLGLSGSTDTQYFGPGTRLTVL.